One and the same sample provided the 13 T cell receptor beta chains below, sequenced in a study of T cells in Graves' hyperthyroidism and ophthalmopathy. It was RNA transcripts that yielded the amplified TCR beta CDR3 regions. A first-round RT-PCR of the TCR CDR3 used the HTBI primer set. TCRdb re-called the multiplex PCR reads through MiXCR, storing one row per CDR3 protein. The profile shows 550,000 to 850,000 distinct CDR3 sequences, around a sixth of them singletons. The specimen was blood. Source of these receptors: a woman in her 50s with Graves' hyperthyroidism that later progressed to Graves' ophthalmopathy.

This clonotype came up many times. V gene TRBV30 combines with J gene TRBJ2-7; D not certain. Trimming removed 5 bases from V and 0 bases from J, with 5 bases in between. Germline CDR1 GTSNPN, CDR2 SVGIG (reference sequence). CDR3 length: 11 amino acids. CDR3 protein: CAWGNSYEQYF. The DNA for the CDR3 is TGTGCCTGGGGGAACTCCTACGAGCAGTACTTC. Looking up the rest from reference TRBV30 and TRBJ2-7 gives the full variable domain: SQTIHQWPATLVQPVGSPLSLECTVEGTSNPNLYWYRQAAGRGLQLLFYSVGIGQISSEVPQNLSASRPQDRQFILSSKKLLLSDSGFYLCAWGNSYEQYFGPGTRLTVT.

The rearrangement links TRBV3-1 to TRBJ2-1; TRBD2 matches at 7 bases. The CDR3 totals 12 residues. From germline, CDR1 is LGHDT and CDR2 YNNKEL (reference sequence). The V and J ends lost 6 bases and 10 bases, in that order; junction bases with no gene match: 6. The CDR3 DNA reads TGTGCCAGCAGTCGGGGGGAATGGGAGCAGTTCTTC. This encodes CASSRGEWEQFF.

In this sample, this clonotype turned up a few times. The chain carries TRBV19 and TRBJ1-2, with 9 bases that match TRBD1. CDR1 is LNHDA, CDR2 SQIVND, per germline (reference sequence). The J segment lost 4 bases and the V segment lost 5 bases, leaving 11 bases of the junction unmatched. This CDR3 contains 16 residues. The CDR3 protein is CASSPAGQGKAYGYTF. In DNA form, the CDR3 reads TGTGCCAGTAGTCCCGCCGGACAGGGGAAGGCCTATGGCTACACCTTC.

This clonotype was recorded a few times. The chain carries TRBV7-8 and TRBJ2-2; D gene uncertain. This CDR3 has 13 residues. V lost 0 bases, J lost 6 bases, and 5 bases lay in between. Germline V lookup: CDR1 SGHVS, CDR2 FQNEAQ. CDR3 in amino acids: CASSLAQPGELFF. The CDR3, as DNA: TGTGCCAGCAGCTTAGCACAGCCCGGGGAGCTGTTTTTT. The whole variable domain, remainder taken from reference TRBV7-8 and TRBJ2-2, is GAGVSQSPRYKVAKRGQDVALRCDPISGHVSLFWYQQALGQGPEFLTYFQNEAQLDKSGLPSDRFFAERPEGSVSTLKIQRTQQEDSAVYLCASSLAQPGELFFGEGSRLTVL.

This clonotype has a single count. This may come from a read error, since a much larger clone is one base off. The rearrangement uses TRBV11-2 and TRBJ1-2; D remains ambiguous. Trimming shortened V by 1 base and J by 7 bases, and 16 bases separated the two germline ends. From germline, CDR1 is SGHAT and CDR2 FQNNGV. The CDR3 is made up of 15 amino acids. The CDR3 DNA reads TGTGCCAGCAGCTTAGGGTTATCAGCGACTTGTGGCTACACCTTC. It is translated as CASSLGLSATCGYTF.

This chain joins TRBV12-3 or TRBV12-4 and TRBJ1-4; D is possibly TRBD1 (5 bases). Trimming took 5 bases from V and 4 from J, leaving 17 bases between them. This CDR3 comprises 16 residues. The CDR3 DNA reads as TGTGCCAGCAGTCGGGGGGGTGGAGGGGATAATGAAAAACTGTTTTTT. Its protein is CASSRGGGGDNEKLFF.

The chain couples TRBV6-1 to TRBJ1-2; the D gene is possibly TRBD1 (5 bases). From germline, CDR1 is MNHNS and CDR2 SASEGT. Between the trimmed V and J ends, which lost 10 bases and 2 bases, there was a span of 17 bases. This CDR3 region has 14 residues. The CDR3 loop reads CANGWGGTNYGYTF. The CDR3 DNA reads TGTGCCAACGGATGGGGGGGGACCAACTATGGCTACACCTTC.

There are many counts of this clonotype. The gene calls are TRBV10-1 and TRBJ1-4; D unclear. Trimming pared 7 bases from V and 4 bases from J, leaving 19 bases between. Germline values: CDR1 WNHNN, CDR2 SYGVQD (reference sequence). CDR3 length: 16 amino acids. The CDR3 DNA follows: TGCGCCAGCATTTGGGCCCGTCCATGGGGTAATGAAAAACTGTTTTTT. Protein sequence: CASIWARPWGNEKLFF.

The table lists this clonotype with many counts. The chain is built from TRBV9 and TRBJ2-3; TRBD2 aligns across 7 bases. V dropped 0 bases and J dropped 3; count of bases not matched to a gene: 10. This CDR3 region has 17 residues. Looked up from germline, CDR1 is SGDLS and CDR2 is YYNGEE. DNA for the CDR3: TGTGCCAGCAGCGTAGGCCCAGCGGGGTTTGGGACAGATACGCAGTATTTT. Translated: CASSVGPAGFGTDTQYF.

This chain joins TRBV20-1 and TRBJ1-2; D is unclear. V lost 6 bases to trimming and J lost 4 bases, with 9 bases between them. This CDR3 spans 11 amino acids. CDR1 and CDR2 from the germline V gene are DFQATT and SNEGSKA (reference sequence). The CDR3 sequence is CSAGSSYGYTF. The CDR3 coding sequence is TGCAGTGCCGGATCTAGCTATGGCTACACCTTC.

In this sample, this clonotype turned up a few times. The J gene is TRBJ1-6, the V gene TRBV5-1; the D is unclear. Trimming left V 0 bases short and J 7 bases short, with 17 bases between. Germline loops: CDR1 SGHRS, CDR2 YFSETQ. The CDR3 length is 17 residues. The CDR3 region is CASSLGNTGSGNSPLHF. CDR3 coding DNA: TGCGCCAGCAGCTTGGGGAATACGGGGAGCGGCAATTCACCCCTCCACTTT.

V is TRBV5-1 and J is TRBJ2-7; D unresolved. The CDR3 contains 13 residues. V was cut by 4 bases and J by 6 bases, with 14 bases left in between. CDR1 SGHRS and CDR2 YFSETQ come from the germline V gene. CDR3 sequence (DNA): TGCGCCAGCAGCCGTTCCAACCCCGGCGAGCAGTACTTC. Its protein is CASSRSNPGEQYF.

This clonotype came up a few times. The chain employs TRBV13 and TRBJ1-3; D unresolved. The V end was cut by 0 bases, the J end by 0 bases, with 9 bases between. CDR3 size: 16 residues. CDR1 and CDR2 from the germline V gene are PRHDT and FYEKMQ (reference sequence). CDR3 bases: TGTGCCAGCAGCTTAGGTCTGGGATCCTCTGGAAACACCATATATTTT. Translating gives CASSLGLGSSGNTIYF.